This T cell receptor (beta chain) was observed in a study of shared clonotypes between healthy human individuals. The CDR3 is 13 residues long. Germline V gene data show CDR1 as MNHNS and CDR2 as SASEGT. V dropped 4 bases and J dropped 5 bases, with 12 bases sitting between them. TCRdb keeps only in-frame clones here, not all; method: immunoSEQ multiplex PCR. This table holds 640,000 or so clones, roughly 70% found once. Sequencing used memory CD4+ T cells sorted from blood. Noted subset: CD45RA-negative fraction. The receptor was isolated from a woman aged 30 to 39 in good health. This chain links TRBV6-1 with TRBJ2-7; weak D call: TRBD2 (6 bases). This chain's CDR3 is CASSGGLFHEQYF. In DNA, the CDR3 is TGTGCCAGCAGTGGAGGACTATTCCACGAGCAGTACTTC.